This TCR beta chain was identified during a study of blood T cell repertoires in COVID-19. At the level of the study: The origin of the acute and convalescent COVID-19 samples was the United States, Italy and Spain. PBMCs, B-cell-depleted T cells, or T cells provided the cDNA or gDNA that made up the material.

Method: immunoSEQ multiplex PCR; TCRdb's copy keeps in-frame clones and lacks some. The sample gives 150,000 to 200,000 clones, approximately 80% of which show up once; over 4% is in the top ten. Grouping used clinical history reported by participants in a survey and questionnaire. CDR1 is SGHVS and CDR2 is FQNEAQ in the germline V gene. V lost 2 bases, J lost 3 bases, and 13 bases lay in between. The CDR3 length is 15 residues. The source of this sequence is a man between 70 and 80 years old who had been exposed to COVID-19. This chain connects TRBV7-8 to TRBJ1-1; D is perhaps TRBD1 (5 bases). The specimen sequenced was PBMCs or T cells enriched from blood (not recorded which). CDR3 amino acids: CASSLRSGRDTEAFF. The CDR3 DNA sequence: TGTGCCAGCAGCTTACGATCAGGGAGGGACACTGAAGCTTTCTTT.